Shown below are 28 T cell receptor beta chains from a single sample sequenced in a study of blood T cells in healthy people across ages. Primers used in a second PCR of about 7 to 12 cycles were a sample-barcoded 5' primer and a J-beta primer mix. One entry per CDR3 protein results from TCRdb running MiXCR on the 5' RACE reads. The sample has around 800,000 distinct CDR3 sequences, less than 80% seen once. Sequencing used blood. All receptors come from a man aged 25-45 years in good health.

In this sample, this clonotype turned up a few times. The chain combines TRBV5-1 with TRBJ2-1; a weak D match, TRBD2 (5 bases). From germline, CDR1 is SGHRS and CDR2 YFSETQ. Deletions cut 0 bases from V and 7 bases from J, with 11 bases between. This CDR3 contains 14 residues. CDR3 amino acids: CASSLADGENEQFF. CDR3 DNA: TGCGCCAGCAGCTTGGCCGACGGGGAGAATGAGCAGTTCTTC.

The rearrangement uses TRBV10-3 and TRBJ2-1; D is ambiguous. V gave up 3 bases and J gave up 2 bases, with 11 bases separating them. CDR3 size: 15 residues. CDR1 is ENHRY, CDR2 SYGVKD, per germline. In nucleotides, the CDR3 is TGTGCCATCAGTGACCCGGACCCCGCCTACAATGAGCAGTTCTTC. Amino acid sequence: CAISDPDPAYNEQFF.

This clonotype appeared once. As DNA, the CDR3 is TGTGCCAGCAGCTTAGACGCAGGGGGATCCTACGAGCAGTACTTC. This encodes CASSLDAGGSYEQYF. This chain joins TRBV7-8 and TRBJ2-7, with TRBD1 matching 7 bases. The germline V gene encodes CDR1 SGHVS and CDR2 FQNEAQ. The CDR3 loop spans 15 amino acids. V shed 1 base and J 1 base; nucleotides not matched to a gene: 4. Full variable domain (rest looked up from reference TRBV7-8 and TRBJ2-7): GAGVSQSPRYKVAKRGQDVALRCDPISGHVSLFWYQQALGQGPEFLTYFQNEAQLDKSGLPSDRFFAERPEGSVSTLKIQRTQQEDSAVYLCASSLDAGGSYEQYFGPGTRLTVT.

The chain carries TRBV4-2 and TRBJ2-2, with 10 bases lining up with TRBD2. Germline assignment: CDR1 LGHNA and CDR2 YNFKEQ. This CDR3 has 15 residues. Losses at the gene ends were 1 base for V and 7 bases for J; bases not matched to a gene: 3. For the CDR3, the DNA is TGTGCCAGCAGCCAAGGGGCTAGCGGGGGCGGGGAGCTGTTTTTT. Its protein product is CASSQGASGGGELFF.

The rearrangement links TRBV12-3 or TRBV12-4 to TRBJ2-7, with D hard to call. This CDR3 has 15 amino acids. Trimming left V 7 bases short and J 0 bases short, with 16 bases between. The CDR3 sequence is CASNSPTRHSYEQYF. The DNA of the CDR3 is TGTGCCAGCAATTCGCCGACACGCCACTCCTACGAGCAGTACTTC.

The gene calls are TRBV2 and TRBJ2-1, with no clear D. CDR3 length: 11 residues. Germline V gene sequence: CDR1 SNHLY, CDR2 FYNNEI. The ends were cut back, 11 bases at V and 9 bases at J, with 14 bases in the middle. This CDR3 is CALRGGSEQFF. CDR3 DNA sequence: TGTGCCTTGAGAGGTGGCAGTGAGCAGTTCTTC.

As DNA, the CDR3 is TGTGCCAGCAGTACTGATAACTCTGGGGCCAACGTCCTGACTTTC. Residues: CASSTDNSGANVLTF. The V and J genes are TRBV6-1 and TRBJ2-6; D ambiguous. This CDR3 contains 15 residues. From germline, CDR1 is MNHNS and CDR2 SASEGT. Trimming stripped 5 bases from V and 0 bases from J, with 8 bases between.

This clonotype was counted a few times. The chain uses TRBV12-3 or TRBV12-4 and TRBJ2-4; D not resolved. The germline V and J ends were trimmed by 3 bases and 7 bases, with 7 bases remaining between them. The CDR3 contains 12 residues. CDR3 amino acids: CASSLKGNIQYF. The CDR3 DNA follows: TGTGCCAGCAGTTTGAAGGGTAACATTCAGTACTTC.

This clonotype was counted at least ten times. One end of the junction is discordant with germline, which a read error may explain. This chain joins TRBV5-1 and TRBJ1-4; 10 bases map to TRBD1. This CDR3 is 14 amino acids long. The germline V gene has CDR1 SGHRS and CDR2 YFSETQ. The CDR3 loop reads CASSSGQGNEKLFF. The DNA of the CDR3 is TGTGCCAGCAGCTCGGGACAGGGGAATGAAAAACTGTTTTTT. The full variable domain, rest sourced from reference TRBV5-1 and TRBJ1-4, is KAGVTQTPRYLIKTRGQQVTLSCSPISGHRSVSWYQQTPGQGLQFLFEYFSETQRNKGNFPGRFSGRQFSNSRSEMNVSTLELGDSALYLCASSSGQGNEKLFFGSGTQLSVL.

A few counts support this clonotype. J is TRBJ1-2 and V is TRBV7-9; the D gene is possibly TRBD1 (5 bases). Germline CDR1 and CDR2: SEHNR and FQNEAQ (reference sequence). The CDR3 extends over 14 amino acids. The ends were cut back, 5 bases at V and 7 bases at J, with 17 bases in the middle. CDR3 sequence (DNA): TGTGCCAGCAGCCGCCTGGGGGATGGGTTTGGCTACACCTTC. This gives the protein CASSRLGDGFGYTF. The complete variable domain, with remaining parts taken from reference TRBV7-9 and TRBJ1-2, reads DTGVSQNPRHKITKRGQNVTFRCDPISEHNRLYWYRQTLGQGPEFLTYFQNEAQLEKSRLLSDRFSAERPKGSFSTLEIQRTEQGDSAMYLCASSRLGDGFGYTFGSGTRLTVV.

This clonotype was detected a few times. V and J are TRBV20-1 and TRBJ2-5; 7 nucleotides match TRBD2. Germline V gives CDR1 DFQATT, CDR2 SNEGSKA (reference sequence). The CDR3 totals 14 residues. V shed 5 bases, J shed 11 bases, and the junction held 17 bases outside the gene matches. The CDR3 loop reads CSAWRLAANNEQYF. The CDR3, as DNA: TGCAGTGCTTGGAGACTAGCAGCGAACAATGAGCAGTACTTC.

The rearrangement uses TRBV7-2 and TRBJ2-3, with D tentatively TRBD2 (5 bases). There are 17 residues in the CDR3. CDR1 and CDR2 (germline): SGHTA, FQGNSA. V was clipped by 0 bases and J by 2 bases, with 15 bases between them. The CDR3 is CASSLAAMMRVTDTQYF. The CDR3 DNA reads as TGTGCCAGCAGCTTAGCGGCAATGATGAGGGTCACAGATACGCAGTATTTT.

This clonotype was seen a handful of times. CDR3 coding DNA: TGTGCCAGCAGCGCCTGGGACAGGGTACAAGAGACCCAGTACTTC. This gives the protein CASSAWDRVQETQYF. The V gene is TRBV3-1, the J gene TRBJ2-5; 9 bases align to TRBD1. The CDR3 consists of 15 residues. The J segment lost 2 bases and the V segment lost 5 bases, leaving 6 bases of the junction unmatched. In germline, CDR1 is LGHDT, CDR2 YNNKEL (reference sequence).

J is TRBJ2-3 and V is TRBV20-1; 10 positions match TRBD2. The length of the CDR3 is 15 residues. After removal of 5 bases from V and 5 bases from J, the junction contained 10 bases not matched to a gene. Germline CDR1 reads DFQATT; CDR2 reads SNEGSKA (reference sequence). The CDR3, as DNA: TGCAGTGCTCGCTCCGGGACTAGCGAAGGAGATACGCAGTATTTT. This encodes CSARSGTSEGDTQYF.

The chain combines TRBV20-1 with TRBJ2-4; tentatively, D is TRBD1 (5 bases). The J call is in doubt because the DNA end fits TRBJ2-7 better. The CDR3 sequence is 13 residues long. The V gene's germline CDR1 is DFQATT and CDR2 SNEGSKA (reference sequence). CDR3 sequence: CSASPDSTYEQYF. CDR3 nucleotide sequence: TGCAGTGCTAGCCCCGACAGTACCTACGAGCAGTACTTC.

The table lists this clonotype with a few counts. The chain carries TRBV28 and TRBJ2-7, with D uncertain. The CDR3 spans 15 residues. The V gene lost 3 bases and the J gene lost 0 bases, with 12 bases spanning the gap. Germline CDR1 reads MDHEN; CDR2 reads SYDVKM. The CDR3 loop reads CASSFGPVSSYEQYF. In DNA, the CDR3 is TGTGCCAGCAGTTTTGGTCCCGTGAGCTCCTACGAGCAGTACTTC.

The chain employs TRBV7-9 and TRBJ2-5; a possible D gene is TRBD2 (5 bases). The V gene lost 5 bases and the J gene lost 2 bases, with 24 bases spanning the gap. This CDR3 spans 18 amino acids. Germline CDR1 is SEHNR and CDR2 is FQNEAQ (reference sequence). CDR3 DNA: TGTGCCAGCAGCAGTACAAGGGCGCGGGTGCTCCAACAAGAGACCCAGTACTTC. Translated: CASSSTRARVLQQETQYF. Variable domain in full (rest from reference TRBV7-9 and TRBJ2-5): DTGVSQNPRHKITKRGQNVTFRCDPISEHNRLYWYRQTLGQGPEFLTYFQNEAQLEKSRLLSDRFSAERPKGSFSTLEIQRTEQGDSAMYLCASSSTRARVLQQETQYFGPGTRLLVL.

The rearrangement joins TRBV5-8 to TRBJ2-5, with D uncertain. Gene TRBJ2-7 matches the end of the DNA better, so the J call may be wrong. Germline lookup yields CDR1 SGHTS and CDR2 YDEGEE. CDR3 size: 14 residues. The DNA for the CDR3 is TGTGCCACCAGGAGTCGGTTGTGGGGCTACGAGCAGTACTTC. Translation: CATRSRLWGYEQYF.

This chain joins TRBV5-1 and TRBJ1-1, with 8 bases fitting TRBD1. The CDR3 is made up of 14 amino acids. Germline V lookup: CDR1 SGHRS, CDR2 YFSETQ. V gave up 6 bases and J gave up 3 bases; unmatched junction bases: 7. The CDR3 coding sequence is TGCGCCAGCACCCCCGGGACAGGCGACACTGAAGCTTTCTTT. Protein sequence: CASTPGTGDTEAFF.

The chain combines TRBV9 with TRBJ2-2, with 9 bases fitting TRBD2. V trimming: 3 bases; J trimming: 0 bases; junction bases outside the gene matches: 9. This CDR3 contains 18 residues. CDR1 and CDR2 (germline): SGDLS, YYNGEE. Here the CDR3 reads CASSANPSSGANTGELFF. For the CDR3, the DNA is TGTGCCAGCAGCGCCAATCCCTCTAGCGGGGCGAACACCGGGGAGCTGTTTTTT.

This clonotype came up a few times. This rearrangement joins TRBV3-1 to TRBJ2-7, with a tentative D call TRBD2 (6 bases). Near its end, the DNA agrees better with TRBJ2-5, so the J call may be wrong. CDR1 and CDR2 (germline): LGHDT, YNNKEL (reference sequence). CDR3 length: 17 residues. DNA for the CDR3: TGTGCCAGCAGCTCCATTCCTTTAGCGGCCCCGAGGGAGACCCAGTACTTC. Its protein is CASSSIPLAAPRETQYF.

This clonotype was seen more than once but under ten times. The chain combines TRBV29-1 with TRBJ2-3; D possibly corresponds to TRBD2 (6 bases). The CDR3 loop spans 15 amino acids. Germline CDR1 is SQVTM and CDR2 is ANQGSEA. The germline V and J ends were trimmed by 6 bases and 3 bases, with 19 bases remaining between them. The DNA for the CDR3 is TGCAGCGTCTCCCAGGGCGGGATGGTGACAGATACGCAGTATTTT. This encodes CSVSQGGMVTDTQYF.

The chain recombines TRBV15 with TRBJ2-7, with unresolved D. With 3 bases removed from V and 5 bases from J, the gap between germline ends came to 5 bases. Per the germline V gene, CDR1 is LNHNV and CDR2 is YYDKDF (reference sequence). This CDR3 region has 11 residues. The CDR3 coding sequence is TGTGCCACCAGCAGCTTCAACGAGCAGTACTTC. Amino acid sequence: CATSSFNEQYF.

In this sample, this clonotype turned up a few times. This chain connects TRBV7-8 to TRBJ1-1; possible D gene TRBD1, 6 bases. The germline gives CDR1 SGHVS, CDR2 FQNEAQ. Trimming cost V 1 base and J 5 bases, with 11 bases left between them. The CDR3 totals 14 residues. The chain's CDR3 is CASSLVQGGTEAFF. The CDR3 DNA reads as TGTGCCAGCAGCTTAGTACAGGGTGGGACTGAAGCTTTCTTT.

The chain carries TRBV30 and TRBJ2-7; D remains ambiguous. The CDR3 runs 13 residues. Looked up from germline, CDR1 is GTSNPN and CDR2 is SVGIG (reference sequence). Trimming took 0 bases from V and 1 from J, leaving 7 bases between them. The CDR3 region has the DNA TGTGCCTGGAGTGTCGGCGGTTCCTACGAGCAGTACTTC. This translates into CAWSVGGSYEQYF.

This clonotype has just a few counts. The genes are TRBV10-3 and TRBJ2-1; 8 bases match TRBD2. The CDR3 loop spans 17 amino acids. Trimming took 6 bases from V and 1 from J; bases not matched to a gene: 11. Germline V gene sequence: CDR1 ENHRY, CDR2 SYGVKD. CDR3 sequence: CAISPSGGKGSYNEQFF. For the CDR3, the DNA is TGTGCCATCAGCCCCAGCGGGGGCAAGGGATCCTACAATGAGCAGTTCTTC.

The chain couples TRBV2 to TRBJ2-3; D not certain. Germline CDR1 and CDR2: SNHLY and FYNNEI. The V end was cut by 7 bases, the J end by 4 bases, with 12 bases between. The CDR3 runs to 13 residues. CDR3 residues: CASNRVKADTQYF. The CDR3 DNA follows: TGTGCCAGCAATCGGGTCAAAGCAGATACGCAGTATTTT.

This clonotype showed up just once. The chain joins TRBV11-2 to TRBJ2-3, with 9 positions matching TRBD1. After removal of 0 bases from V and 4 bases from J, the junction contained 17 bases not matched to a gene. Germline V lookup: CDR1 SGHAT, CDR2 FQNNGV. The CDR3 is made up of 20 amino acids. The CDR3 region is CASSLDLGGGPGQGSDTQYF. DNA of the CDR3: TGTGCCAGCAGCTTAGATCTTGGAGGGGGACCGGGACAGGGTTCAGATACGCAGTATTTT.